Listed below are T cell receptor beta chains from one sample, sequenced in a study of siplizumab effects on memory and regulatory T cells. Method: immunoSEQ multiplex PCR; TCRdb's copy keeps in-frame clones and lacks some. The sample records tens of thousands of clones, about 93% being singletons. Sequencing input: non-Treg CD4+ T cells sorted from blood. These receptors all stem from a human donor in good health. Each CDR3 is given with its conserved first and last residue. The D gene is left open where the match is weak. Size values are once, few and many counts, or a class for expanded clones, and some rows have none.

>-|TRBJ2-1|TRBV7-2|TRBD2
TGTGCCAGCAGACGATCCGGGACTAGCGGACGTTACAATGAGCAGTTCTTC
CASRRSGTSGRYNEQFF
>-|TRBJ2-7|TRBV4-1|TRBD2
TGCGCCAGCAGCCAAGGGTCTAGCGGGCCTACCTACGAGCAGTACTTC
CASSQGSSGPTYEQYF
>-|TRBJ2-5|TRBV9|-
TGTGCCAGCAGCGTAGCGGGGTCGGGACGAGGGGAGACCCAGTACTTC
CASSVAGSGRGETQYF
>-|TRBJ1-2|TRBV7-2|-
TGTGCCAGCAGCCCCAACAGGGTTGCTAACTATGGCTACACCTTC
CASSPNRVANYGYTF
>-|TRBJ1-2|TRBV7-9|TRBD1
TGTGCCAGCAGCGCCCGACAGGGGGCGGATGGCTACACCTTC
CASSARQGADGYTF
>-|TRBJ1-1|TRBV6-5|TRBD1
TGTGCCAGCAATGCAGGGGGGCGGAACACTGAAGCTTTCTTT
CASNAGGRNTEAFF
>-|TRBJ1-2|TRBV6-5|-
TGTGCCAGCAGCCTACTAAGGGGGACTAACTATGGCTACACCTTC
CASSLLRGTNYGYTF
>-|TRBJ2-7|TRBV5-6|-
TGTGCCAGCAGCCGTGTGGGGGTGCCCTACGAGCAGTACTTC
CASSRVGVPYEQYF
>-|TRBJ1-4|TRBV27|-
TGTGCCAGCACCCCGCCTTTTTGGGACACTGAAAAACTGTTTTTT
CASTPPFWDTEKLFF
>-|TRBJ2-2|TRBV5-4|TRBD2
TGTGCCAGCAGCAGCGGACTAGCGGGAAACACCGGGGAGCTGTTTTTT
CASSSGLAGNTGELFF
>-|TRBJ1-1|TRBV4-1|-
TGCGCCAGCAGCCAAGATCTGAGGAGGACTGAAGCTTTCTTT
CASSQDLRRTEAFF
>-|TRBJ1-3|TRBV5-1|-
TGCGCCAGCAGCTTGGAGGGAAACTCTGGAAACACCATATATTTT
CASSLEGNSGNTIYF
>-|TRBJ2-5|TRBV5-1|-
TGCGCCAGCAGCTTGATGCCGGGCCAAGAGACCCAGTACTTC
CASSLMPGQETQYF
>-|TRBJ2-4|TRBV1|-
TGCACCAGCCGATGCGGGAGGAATGAGGGAGCCAAAAACATTCAGTACTTC
CTSRCGRNEGAKNIQYF
>-|TRBJ2-7|TRBV30|TRBD1
TGTGCCTGGAGTCGGGGGACAGGGAGCAACGAGCAGTACTTC
CAWSRGTGSNEQYF
>-|TRBJ1-5|TRBV5-1|-
TGCGCCAGCAGCTTGGAGGCAGGGGATCAGCCCCAGCATTTT
CASSLEAGDQPQHF
>-|TRBJ2-1|TRBV29-1|-
TGCAGCGTTGAACTAGTTATCTCCTACAATGAGCAGTTCTTC
CSVELVISYNEQFF
>-|TRBJ2-7|TRBV13|TRBD1
TGTGCCAGCAGCTTAGGCCTTAGGGACAGAAGCTCCTACGAGCAGTACTTC
CASSLGLRDRSSYEQYF
>-|TRBJ2-5|TRBV5-1|-
TGCGCCAGCAGCTCGCCTAATATAGGAGAGACCCAGTACTTC
CASSSPNIGETQYF
>-|TRBJ2-3|TRBV6-5|TRBD1
TGTGCCAGCAGTAGGAGACAGGGTAGGGCAGATACGCAGTATTTT
CASSRRQGRADTQYF
>-|TRBJ1-6|TRBV19|-
TGTGCCAGTACCCCGGGCTGGGGTAATTCACCCCTCCACTTT
CASTPGWGNSPLHF
>-|TRBJ2-2|TRBV6-1|-
TGTGCCAGCAGGAACAGGGAAAAGAACACCGGGGAGCTGTTTTTT
CASRNREKNTGELFF
>-|TRBJ2-3|TRBV30|-
TGTGCCTGGAACAAACTAGCAACCACAGATACGCAGTATTTT
CAWNKLATTDTQYF
>-|TRBJ1-5|TRBV11-2|TRBD1
TGTGCCAGCAGCTTGGGACAGAACAATCAGCCCCAGCATTTT
CASSLGQNNQPQHF
>-|TRBJ1-6|TRBV5-1|-
TGCGCCAGCAGCTCCTCGGGGGCGGGGGATAATTCACCCCTCCACTTT
CASSSSGAGDNSPLHF
>-|TRBJ1-2|TRBV6-5|TRBD1
TGTGCCAGCAGAAATGGACAGGAGCTATATGGCTACACCTTC
CASRNGQELYGYTF
>-|TRBJ2-5|TRBV4-1|TRBD2
TGCGCCAGCAGCCCGCCGGGACTAGCCCCTCCAGAGACCCAGTACTTC
CASSPPGLAPPETQYF
>-|TRBJ2-7|TRBV19|TRBD1
TGTGCCAGTAGTGCCGGGACAGGGACCTACGAGCAGTACTTC
CASSAGTGTYEQYF
>-|TRBJ2-5|TRBV27|-
TGTGCCAGCAGTACTGGACACCCGCGAGAGACCCAGTACTTC
CASSTGHPRETQYF
>once|TRBJ2-7|TRBV2|-
TGTGCCAGCAGTGACTTAGGTGGGCTCCCCTACGAGCAGTACTTC
CASSDLGGLPYEQYF
>-|TRBJ1-1|TRBV25-1|-
TGTGCCAGCAGGGAACCCGGGACGATGGGGACTGAAGCTTTCTTT
CASREPGTMGTEAFF
>-|TRBJ2-5|TRBV9|-
TGTGCCAGCAGCGTCGGAGCCCTGGGGAGAGAGACCCAGTACTTC
CASSVGALGRETQYF
>-|TRBJ1-5|TRBV19|-
TGTGCCAGTGCTGACAGCATCAATCAGCCCCAGCATTTT
CASADSINQPQHF
>-|TRBJ2-7|TRBV11-2|TRBD2
TGTGCCAGCAGCTTAGATCGGTCTAGCGGCTACGAGCAGTACTTC
CASSLDRSSGYEQYF
>-|TRBJ2-1|TRBV5-4|TRBD1
TGTGCCAGCAGCATCCGGGACAGGGGGCCAAATGAGCAGTTCTTC
CASSIRDRGPNEQFF
>-|TRBJ2-1|TRBV4-2|-
TGTGCCAGCAGCCAAGAGGGCGGGACGGGTGGTGAGCAGTTCTTC
CASSQEGGTGGEQFF
>-|TRBJ1-5|TRBV11-2|-
TGTGCCAGCAGCTTTTCGGGAACTCAGCCCCAGCATTTT
CASSFSGTQPQHF
>-|TRBJ1-5|TRBV5-8|-
TGTGCCAGCAGCTTGGAGGCAGGGGCTTATCAGCCCCAGCATTTT
CASSLEAGAYQPQHF
>-|TRBJ2-3|TRBV12-5|TRBD2
TGTGCTAGTGGTTTGGTGGTAGCGGGGATCACAGATACGCAGTATTTT
CASGLVVAGITDTQYF
>-|TRBJ1-1|TRBV7-9|TRBD1
TGTGCCAGCATGGACAGGGGGAAGAGTACGAACACTGAAGCTTTCTTT
CASMDRGKSTNTEAFF
>-|TRBJ2-2|TRBV4-1|-
TGCGCCAGCAGCCAAGAGGGGCGGGGTGGCACCGGGGAGCTGTTTTTT
CASSQEGRGGTGELFF
>-|TRBJ2-6|TRBV6-9|TRBD1
TGTGCCAGCAGCCGTACCGGGACAGACTTTAACTCTGGGGCCAACGTCCTGACTTTC
CASSRTGTDFNSGANVLTF
>-|TRBJ2-2|TRBV6-6|-
TGTGCCAGCAGGGCGACAGAGAACACCGGGGAGCTGTTTTTT
CASRATENTGELFF
>-|TRBJ1-5|TRBV4-1|TRBD1
TGCGCCAGCAGCCGTATAGGGGGGGGACAGCTTAGCAATCAGCCCCAGCATTTT
CASSRIGGGQLSNQPQHF
>-|TRBJ2-7|TRBV11-2|TRBD1
TGTGCCAGCAGCAACAGTCCCGGGGGACAGGGCCTGAACTACGAGCAGTACTTC
CASSNSPGGQGLNYEQYF